The table lists the clone carrying this TCR beta chain with many counts. TCRdb itself ran the reads through MiXCR, one entry per CDR3 protein. The data hold 250,000 to 300,000 distinct CDR3 sequences, with approximately 8.3% observed a single time. This entry is derived from a study of T cell repertoires in cytomegalovirus infection. V shed 0 bases and J shed 10 bases, with 7 bases lying between them. CDR3 length: 12 residues. Germline loops: CDR1 SGHNT, CDR2 YENEEA. The sequenced sample consisted of PBMCs. This clonotype originated in a human donor in good health (CMV status not recorded). Some clones in this sample may be carry-over from other donors' samples. The chain carries TRBV11-3 and TRBJ2-1; no clear D. The CDR3 DNA reads as TGTGCCAGCAGCTTAGATGGGTTCGAGCAGTTCTTC. Translated: CASSLDGFEQFF.